This T cell receptor (beta chain) derives from a study of human T cells and chemical hapten exposure. Across the whole study: An area of 2 cm by 2 to 2.5 cm on upper inner arm skin received 2% DPC for sensitization. Findings and limits, study-wide: In comparison with controls, expanded TCRs gave rise to a significantly larger number of large CDR3 similarity clusters. No alteration of TCRs above 1 in 1000 frequency was seen with DPC sensitization.

Specified time point: patch test 1, 2 weeks after DPC sensitization. Specified treatment: therapeutic diphenylcyclopropenone sensitization with weekly scalp DPC. The germline gives CDR1 SGHRS, CDR2 YFSETQ. V was shortened by 1 base and J by 8 bases, with 15 bases between the two germline ends. The CDR3 consists of 15 residues. Within the library, unique molecular identifiers were attached to each individual cDNA molecule. TCRdb processed the RACE reads anew with MiXCR; each CDR3 protein has one entry. The sample carries about 69,000 distinct CDR3 sequences, around a third recorded once. This clonotype was seen only a few times. Its cognate antigen is unknown.

The receptor was isolated from a middle-aged man with alopecia areata. Some clones in this sample may be carry-over from other donors' samples. The sequenced sample was whole blood, obtained in connection with sensitization to the hapten diphenylcyclopropenone (DPC). The chain combines TRBV5-1 with TRBJ1-4; possible D gene TRBD1, 5 bases. CDR3 coding DNA: TGCGCCAGCAGCTTGAACAGGAACGGTGGGGAAAAACTGTTTTTT. Protein product: CASSLNRNGGEKLFF. The full variable domain, completed using reference TRBV5-1 and TRBJ1-4, is KAGVTQTPRYLIKTRGQQVTLSCSPISGHRSVSWYQQTPGQGLQFLFEYFSETQRNKGNFPGRFSGRQFSNSRSEMNVSTLELGDSALYLCASSLNRNGGEKLFFGSGTQLSVL.